One and the same sample provided the 15 T cell receptor beta chains below, sequenced in a study of control samples from healthy donors and cancer patients. The method was immunoSEQ multiplex PCR; TCRdb's version includes in-frame clones alone and lacks a portion of them. The sample carries 84,000 or so clones, roughly 82% recorded once. Sequenced input: PBMCs. Source of these receptors: a man aged 55 to 70 with head and neck cancer.

V and J are TRBV6-4 and TRBJ2-1; 15 nucleotides align to TRBD2. The germline V gene has CDR1 MRHNA and CDR2 SNTAGT. This CDR3 region has 17 residues. Germline trimming cut 5 bases from V and 1 base from J; bases unmatched to any gene: 3. In nucleotides, the CDR3 is TGTGCCAGCAGTCCCGGGACTAGCGGGAGGTCCTACAATGAGCAGTTCTTC. The encoded protein is CASSPGTSGRSYNEQFF.

The chain carries TRBV28 and TRBJ2-1; a possible D gene is TRBD2 (6 bases). The V gene's germline CDR1 is MDHEN and CDR2 SYDVKM. The CDR3 consists of 15 residues. The ends were cut back, 4 bases at V and 6 bases at J, with 16 bases in the middle. The CDR3 DNA follows: TGTGCCAGCAGTTCACAGACTAGGGTGGGCAATGAGCAGTTCTTC. Translated, it gives CASSSQTRVGNEQFF. Supplemented by reference TRBV28 and TRBJ2-1, the full variable domain reads DVKVTQSSRYLVKRTGEKVFLECVQDMDHENMFWYRQDPGLGLRLIYFSYDVKMKEKGDIPEGYSVSREKKERFSLILESASTNQTSMYLCASSSQTRVGNEQFFGPGTRLTVL.

This rearrangement joins TRBV11-3 to TRBJ2-2; TRBD1 matches 7 bases. Trimming removed 1 base from V and 6 bases from J; junction bases left unmatched: 8. Germline V lookup: CDR1 SGHNT, CDR2 YENEEA. This CDR3 region has 16 residues. CDR3 residues: CASSLGQGTASGELFF. In DNA form, the CDR3 reads TGTGCCAGCAGCTTAGGACAGGGTACGGCTTCCGGGGAGCTGTTTTTT.

The rearrangement uses TRBV7-9 and TRBJ2-1, with 7 bases identical to TRBD2. The CDR3 sequence is 14 residues long. Germline trimming cut 1 base from V and 3 bases from J; bases unmatched to any gene: 0. Germline CDR1 reads SEHNR; CDR2 reads FQNEAQ (reference sequence). This CDR3 is CASSLGTSYNEQFF. CDR3 bases: TGTGCCAGCAGCTTAGGGACTAGCTACAATGAGCAGTTCTTC.

The chain has TRBV30 and TRBJ2-5; D is undetermined. V was trimmed by 5 bases and J by 2 bases, leaving 12 bases between them. The CDR3 consists of 13 residues. In germline, CDR1 is GTSNPN, CDR2 SVGIG (reference sequence). CDR3 coding DNA: TGTGCCTGGTCAAGACGGAGACAAGAGACCCAGTACTTC. Translated, it gives CAWSRRRQETQYF.

This clone was observed once. V is TRBV7-9 and J is TRBJ2-1; no firm D call. The germline V and J ends were trimmed by 5 bases and 10 bases, with 6 bases remaining between them. Germline CDR1 is SEHNR and CDR2 is FQNEAQ (reference sequence). This CDR3 region has 10 residues. The DNA of the CDR3 is TGTGCCAGCAGCCAGGAGGAGCAGTTCTTC. Its translation is CASSQEEQFF.

The chain joins TRBV6-4 to TRBJ2-3; no clear D. Trimming left V 6 bases short and J 6 bases short, with 16 bases between. Germline-derived CDR1 and CDR2 are MRHNA and SNTAGT. The CDR3 is 14 amino acids. CDR3 DNA: TGTGCCAGCAGCCCCAGCCAAGCCCGGGATACGCAGTATTTT. Its translation is CASSPSQARDTQYF.

The V gene is TRBV15, the J gene TRBJ2-3; maybe TRBD2 (5 bases). In germline, CDR1 is LNHNV, CDR2 YYDKDF (reference sequence). The ends were cut back, 3 bases at V and 0 bases at J, with 16 bases in the middle. The CDR3 is 17 amino acids. Here the CDR3 reads CATSSPPLAPSTDTQYF. The CDR3 region has the DNA TGTGCCACCAGCAGCCCCCCCCTAGCCCCTAGCACAGATACGCAGTATTTT.

The chain joins TRBV5-1 to TRBJ1-6; a weak D match, TRBD1 (6 bases). Per the germline V gene, CDR1 is SGHRS and CDR2 is YFSETQ. The CDR3 runs 13 residues. Trimming shortened V by 4 bases and J by 8 bases, and 10 bases separated the two germline ends. CDR3 residues: CASSKDRYSPLHF. The CDR3 region has the DNA TGCGCCAGCAGCAAGGACAGATATTCACCCCTCCACTTT.

The genes are TRBV3-1 (or the pseudogene TRBV3-2) and TRBJ2-1; a possible D gene is TRBD2 (5 bases). CDR3 length: 13 residues. V was clipped by 0 bases and J by 12 bases, with 12 bases between them. The germline CDR1 and CDR2 sequences are LGHDT and YNNKEL (reference sequence). The CDR3 reads CASSQEASRGQFF. The CDR3 nucleotides are TGTGCCAGCAGCCAAGAAGCTAGCCGAGGGCAGTTCTTC.

CDR3 loop: CSVEEIGYLAKNIQYF. The DNA of the CDR3 is TGCAGCGTTGAAGAGATCGGATACCTAGCCAAAAACATTCAGTACTTC. The chain recombines TRBV29-1 with TRBJ2-4; D remains ambiguous. V was trimmed by 0 bases and J by 0 bases, leaving 12 bases between them. This CDR3 contains 16 residues. CDR1 is SQVTM, CDR2 ANQGSEA, per germline.

This chain joins TRBV2 and TRBJ2-7; 9 bases match TRBD2. Germline values: CDR1 SNHLY, CDR2 FYNNEI. There are 14 residues in the CDR3. The junction had 4 bases not matched to a gene; V was cut back by 4 bases and J by 3 bases. CDR3 nucleotide sequence: TGTGCCAGCAGTGTGCGGGGGGGCAGCTACGAGCAGTACTTC. Amino acids: CASSVRGGSYEQYF.

This clone was seen only a few times. The gene calls are TRBV10-2 and TRBJ2-7; 12 bases are a match to TRBD2. The CDR3 runs 19 residues. Trimming removed 2 bases from V and 1 base from J; junction bases left unmatched: 12. The germline V gene encodes CDR1 WSHSY and CDR2 SAAADI. CDR3 region: CASSEGGLAGGPASYEQYF. DNA of the CDR3: TGCGCCAGCAGTGAGGGGGGGCTAGCGGGAGGGCCGGCGTCCTACGAGCAGTACTTC.

V is TRBV3-1 (or the pseudogene TRBV3-2) and J is TRBJ2-1, with a possible D match to TRBD2 (5 bases). The germline V gene encodes CDR1 LGHDT and CDR2 YNNKEL (reference sequence). Trimming removed 4 bases from V and 9 bases from J, with 10 bases in between. There are 12 residues in the CDR3. CDR3 in amino acids: CASSRGEREQFF. In DNA, the CDR3 is TGTGCCAGCAGCCGGGGAGAGCGTGAGCAGTTCTTC.

Note on this clone: Within the sample, other DNA sequences also encode this same CDR3. The chain couples TRBV28 to TRBJ1-5; possible D gene TRBD1, 5 bases. The CDR3 loop spans 15 amino acids. Germline CDR1 reads MDHEN; CDR2 reads SYDVKM. Trimming stripped 3 bases from V and 6 bases from J, with 15 bases between. CDR3 amino acids: CASSLGGGGSQPQHF. CDR3 bases: TGTGCCAGCAGTTTGGGTGGGGGAGGGAGTCAGCCCCAGCATTTT.